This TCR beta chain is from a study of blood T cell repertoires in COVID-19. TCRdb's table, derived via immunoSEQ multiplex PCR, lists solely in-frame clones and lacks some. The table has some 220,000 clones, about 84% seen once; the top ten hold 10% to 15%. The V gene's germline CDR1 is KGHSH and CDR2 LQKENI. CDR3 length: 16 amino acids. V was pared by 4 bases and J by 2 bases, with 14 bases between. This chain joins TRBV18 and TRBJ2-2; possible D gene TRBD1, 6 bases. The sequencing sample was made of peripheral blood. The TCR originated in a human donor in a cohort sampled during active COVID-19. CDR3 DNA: TGTGCCAGCTCACGGCCGACAGGAGTAAACACCGGGGAGCTGTTTTTT. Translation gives CASSRPTGVNTGELFF.